A single sample is the source of the 14 T cell receptor beta chains below, sequenced in a study of T cells after yellow fever vaccination. One entry per CDR3 protein, called by TCRdb with MiXCR from the 5' RACE reads. The sample contains approximately 550,000 distinct CDR3 sequences, over 15% of which appear only once. This sample comprised PBMCs, obtained 15 days after the yellow fever booster vaccination. Source of these receptors: a man in his thirties or forties who received the YFV17D yellow fever vaccine.

V is TRBV12-3 or TRBV12-4 and J is TRBJ2-3, with 8 bases that match TRBD1. V was pared by 5 bases and J by 5 bases, with 6 bases of the junction left unmatched. The CDR3 runs 14 residues. The DNA of the CDR3 is TGTGCCAGCAGTCCCCGGACAGGGAGAGATACGCAGTATTTT. Its translation is CASSPRTGRDTQYF.

This chain joins TRBV20-1 and TRBJ2-1, with 9 bases identical to TRBD1. Germline CDR1 and CDR2: DFQATT and SNEGSKA (reference sequence). J was trimmed by 5 bases and V by 3 bases; bases with no gene match: 5. The CDR3 has 14 amino acids. In DNA, the CDR3 is TGCAGTGCTAGGGGACAGGGAGGTCACAATGAGCAGTTCTTC. It specifies CSARGQGGHNEQFF.

The chain is built from TRBV3-1 and TRBJ2-7; D is perhaps TRBD2 (6 bases). This CDR3 region has 15 residues. V was cut by 0 bases and J by 5 bases, with 14 bases left in between. The germline gives CDR1 LGHDT, CDR2 YNNKEL (reference sequence). CDR3 sequence (DNA): TGTGCCAGCAGCCAAGATGGGGACTTCTCAGACGAGCAGTACTTC. Its translation is CASSQDGDFSDEQYF.

This clonotype was seen ten or more times. The J gene is TRBJ2-5, the V gene TRBV3-1, with 11 bases that match TRBD2. This CDR3 spans 15 amino acids. After removal of 0 bases from V and 4 bases from J, the junction contained 1 base not matched to a gene. Per the germline V gene, CDR1 is LGHDT and CDR2 is YNNKEL (reference sequence). Here the CDR3 DNA reads TGTGCCAGCAGCCAAGAGCTAGCGGGGGGAGAGACCCAGTACTTC. Protein sequence: CASSQELAGGETQYF.

This clonotype was recorded once. V usage is TRBV6-5 and J usage is TRBJ2-1; D is ambiguous. From germline, CDR1 is MNHEY and CDR2 SVGAGI. CDR3 size: 15 residues. V lost 3 bases to trimming and J lost 2 bases, with 11 bases between them. CDR3 nucleotides: TGTGCCAGCAGTTATAGAGGATCAACCTACAATGAGCAGTTCTTC. Its translation: CASSYRGSTYNEQFF.

The chain is built from TRBV28 and TRBJ2-7; no definite D call. CDR3 size: 10 residues. Per germline, CDR1 MDHEN and CDR2 SYDVKM. The DNA of the CDR3 is TGTGGAACACCCTCCTACGAGCAGTACTTC. Protein product: CGTPSYEQYF.

V and J are TRBV20-1 and TRBJ2-7, with TRBD2 matching 10 bases. V lost 3 bases to trimming and J lost 3 bases; unmatched junction nucleotides: 8. This CDR3 has 15 amino acids. The germline gives CDR1 DFQATT, CDR2 SNEGSKA (reference sequence). The CDR3: CSASSLAGTDYEQYF. DNA of the CDR3: TGCAGTGCTAGTTCACTAGCGGGGACCGACTACGAGCAGTACTTC.

As regards this clonotype: The junction departs from the called germline gene at one end, perhaps through a read error. The chain combines TRBV18 with TRBJ2-3, with D unclear. Germline values: CDR1 KGHSH, CDR2 LQKENI. The CDR3 contains 15 residues. The CDR3 DNA sequence: TGTGCCAGCTCCCCACCTCGGACCTTACAAAATACGCAGTGTTTT. It is translated as CASSPPRTLQNTQCF. Together with reference TRBV18 and TRBJ2-3, the CDR3 gives the full variable domain: NAGVMQNPRHLVRRRGQEARLRCSPMKGHSHVYWYRQLPEEGLKFMVYLQKENIIDESGMPKERFSAEFPKEGPSILRIQQVVRGDSAAYFCASSPPRTLQNTQCFGPGTRLTVL.

This clonotype occurred a few times. The chain links TRBV7-8 to TRBJ2-2; no reliable D call. Trimming took 1 base from V and 5 from J, leaving 11 bases between them. This CDR3 spans 15 amino acids. Germline V lookup: CDR1 SGHVS, CDR2 FQNEAQ. CDR3 DNA: TGTGCCAGCAGCTTAGTCGGCAGCCAAACCGGGGAGCTGTTTTTT. Translated, it gives CASSLVGSQTGELFF. Full variable domain (rest looked up from reference TRBV7-8 and TRBJ2-2): GAGVSQSPRYKVAKRGQDVALRCDPISGHVSLFWYQQALGQGPEFLTYFQNEAQLDKSGLPSDRFFAERPEGSVSTLKIQRTQQEDSAVYLCASSLVGSQTGELFFGEGSRLTVL.

This clonotype was seen a handful of times. The V gene is TRBV12-3 or TRBV12-4, the J gene TRBJ2-3; maybe TRBD1 (6 bases). V dropped 3 bases and J dropped 2 bases, with 12 bases sitting between them. This CDR3 contains 15 residues. CDR3 residues: CASSLGTGHTDTQYF. The CDR3 coding sequence is TGTGCCAGCAGTTTGGGCACGGGACACACAGATACGCAGTATTTT.

This clonotype has just a few counts. The J gene is TRBJ1-2, the V gene TRBV5-5; D not certain. The CDR3 has 15 amino acids. Trimming pared 2 bases from V and 2 bases from J, leaving 13 bases between. Germline CDR1 and CDR2: SGHKS and YYEKEE (reference sequence). CDR3 sequence: CASSFMGGVNYGYTF. The CDR3 region has the DNA TGTGCCAGCAGCTTCATGGGCGGAGTCAACTATGGCTACACCTTC.

The V and J genes are TRBV6-5 and TRBJ2-1; 13 bases are a match to TRBD2. After removal of 2 bases from V and 0 bases from J, the junction contained 4 bases not matched to a gene. Germline V gene sequence: CDR1 MNHEY, CDR2 SVGAGI. The CDR3 extends over 18 amino acids. CDR3: CASSYRTSGSSSYNEQFF. The CDR3 DNA reads as TGTGCCAGCAGTTACCGGACTAGCGGGAGTAGCTCCTACAATGAGCAGTTCTTC.

This clonotype was recorded a few times. The chain recombines TRBV20-1 with TRBJ2-1; perhaps TRBD1 as D (6 bases). Looked up from germline, CDR1 is DFQATT and CDR2 is SNEGSKA (reference sequence). The CDR3 spans 11 residues. The V gene lost 6 bases and the J gene lost 6 bases, with 9 bases spanning the gap. The CDR3 region has the DNA TGCAGTGCGCGGACAGTCAATGAGCAGTTCTTC. This gives the protein CSARTVNEQFF.

This chain connects TRBV29-1 to TRBJ2-7; TRBD2 matches 9 bases. With V trimmed by 5 bases and J by 0 bases, 5 bases remained unmatched. Per germline, CDR1 SQVTM and CDR2 ANQGSEA. The CDR3 spans 14 residues. The CDR3 sequence is CSVIRAGGSYEQYF. CDR3 DNA: TGCAGCGTTATAAGAGCGGGAGGCTCCTACGAGCAGTACTTC.